These 25 T cell receptor beta chains originate from one sample sequenced in a study of CDR3 diversity in severe acne. TCRdb analysed the PCR reads with MiXCR anew, one entry per CDR3 protein. The table lists 85,000 to 120,000 distinct CDR3 sequences, roughly half of them singletons. Sequencing was carried out using blood. The source of these receptors is a male donor with acne.

Concerning this clonotype: A read error may account for a junction end that differs from germline. The gene calls are TRBV7-9 and TRBJ1-1, with unresolved D. Germline CDR1 SEHNR, CDR2 FQNEAQ (reference sequence). The CDR3 covers 12 residues. The CDR3 nucleotides are TGTGCCAGCGGCTTTATGAGGGCCGAAGCTTTCTTT. Translation: CASGFMRAEAFF.

To note about this clonotype: With a much larger clone just one base away, this may be a read error. This chain joins TRBV6-5 and TRBJ1-3; no clear D. Germline V gene lookup returns CDR1 MNHEY and CDR2 SVGAGI. The CDR3 is made up of 14 amino acids. CDR3 protein: CASSYRISGDTIYF. CDR3 nucleotide sequence: TGTGCCAGCAGTTACAGGATCTCTGGAGACACCATATATTTT.

This clonotype is medium-sized. The genes are TRBV20-1 and TRBJ2-2, with D perhaps being TRBD1 or TRBD2 (5 bases each). This CDR3 has 15 amino acids. The V and J ends lost 0 bases and 0 bases respectively, with 8 bases between them. The germline V gene has CDR1 DFQATT and CDR2 SNEGSKA (reference sequence). CDR3 bases: TGCAGTGCTAGAGATGAGGGGACGAACACCGGGGAGCTGTTTTTT. As protein: CSARDEGTNTGELFF.

CDR3 sequence reads: CASSRGQGTGETQYF. The CDR3 DNA reads TGTGCCAGTAGCCGAGGACAGGGTACAGGAGAGACCCAGTACTTC. The rearrangement links TRBV19 to TRBJ2-5; 8 bases map to TRBD1. V was pared by 6 bases and J by 4 bases, with 10 bases of the junction left unmatched. The CDR3 is 15 residues long. Looked up from germline, CDR1 is LNHDA and CDR2 is SQIVND (reference sequence).

The rearrangement links TRBV7-8 to TRBJ2-5; D not certain. V lost 1 base and J 2 bases, leaving 11 bases between the germline ends. The germline gives CDR1 SGHVS, CDR2 FQNEAQ. The CDR3 has 15 amino acids. This chain's CDR3 is CASSLVLSAQETQYF. CDR3 nucleotide sequence: TGTGCCAGCAGCTTAGTCCTTTCAGCGCAAGAGACCCAGTACTTC.

The chain is built from TRBV29-1 and TRBJ1-1; D gene uncertain. The V end lost 7 bases, the J end lost 4 bases, and 10 bases lay between the germline ends. The CDR3 is 11 residues long. Germline V gene sequence: CDR1 SQVTM, CDR2 ANQGSEA. CDR3 protein: CSAILGTEAFF. The CDR3 DNA is TGCAGCGCGATCTTAGGCACTGAAGCTTTCTTT. Together with reference TRBV29-1 and TRBJ1-1, the CDR3 gives the full variable domain: SAVISQKPSRDICQRGTSLTIQCQVDSQVTMMFWYRQQPGQSLTLIATANQGSEATYESGFVIDKFPISRPNLTFSTLTVSNMSPEDSSIYLCSAILGTEAFFGQGTRLTVV.

This clonotype was detected only once. The chain links TRBV7-9 to TRBJ1-3; D not certain. The CDR3 covers 14 residues. The V end lost 1 base, the J end lost 1 base, and 5 bases lay between the germline ends. CDR1 and CDR2 from the germline V gene are SEHNR and FQNEAQ (reference sequence). CDR3 protein: CASSLGESGNTIYF. The CDR3 DNA reads as TGTGCCAGCAGCTTAGGGGAGTCTGGAAACACCATATATTTT.

The chain combines TRBV6-5 with TRBJ2-1; 8 bases match TRBD1. Germline values: CDR1 MNHEY, CDR2 SVGAGI. This CDR3 is built from 14 residues. V trimming: 6 bases; J trimming: 7 bases; junction bases outside the gene matches: 8. The CDR3 is CASSPLDRENEQFF. CDR3 in DNA: TGTGCCAGCAGCCCTTTGGACAGGGAGAATGAGCAGTTCTTC.

In its sample, this clonotype ranks as medium-sized. The chain recombines TRBV10-2 with TRBJ2-7, with a possible D match to TRBD1 (6 bases). The V end was cut by 6 bases, the J end by 7 bases, with 16 bases between. The germline V gene encodes CDR1 WSHSY and CDR2 SAAADI. This CDR3 is 13 amino acids long. The CDR3 loop reads CASSLRGTGEQYF. The CDR3 DNA reads as TGCGCCAGCAGCCTCAGGGGAACGGGGGAGCAGTACTTC.

The CDR3: CASRLAGAETQYF. The CDR3 bases are TGCGCCAGCAGACTAGCGGGAGCGGAGACCCAGTACTTC. The rearrangement joins TRBV10-1 to TRBJ2-5; 11 bases match TRBD2. Trimming took 6 bases from V and 5 from J; bases not matched to a gene: 2. Per the germline V gene, CDR1 is WNHNN and CDR2 is SYGVQD (reference sequence). The CDR3 contains 13 residues.

This clonotype was observed a few times. The chain couples TRBV7-3 to TRBJ2-7, with 7 bases identical to TRBD1. With 1 base clipped from V and 9 bases from J, the junction kept 12 bases outside the gene matches. Germline V lookup: CDR1 SGHTA, CDR2 FQGTGA. The CDR3 extends over 15 amino acids. The CDR3 spells CASSLIAGLRDRQYF. The CDR3 nucleotides read TGTGCCAGCAGCTTAATAGCCGGACTCCGGGACAGGCAGTACTTC.

The rearrangement links TRBV28 to TRBJ1-1, with no clear D. Germline CDR1 and CDR2: MDHEN and SYDVKM. There are 10 residues in the CDR3. DNA for the CDR3: TGTGTTTCGAGGGACACTGAAGCTTTCTTT. Protein product: CVSRDTEAFF.

This chain joins TRBV18 and TRBJ2-7; TRBD1 is a possible D gene (5 bases). The CDR3 sequence is 13 residues long. Between the trimmed V and J ends, which lost 1 base and 1 base, there was a span of 5 bases. The V gene's germline CDR1 is KGHSH and CDR2 LQKENI. DNA for the CDR3: TGTGCCAGCTCACCACAGGGGTCCTACGAGCAGTACTTC. The encoded protein is CASSPQGSYEQYF.

The chain is built from TRBV5-1 and TRBJ2-3, with 9 bases identical to TRBD2. The CDR3 length is 17 residues. The J segment lost 3 bases and the V segment lost 4 bases, leaving 12 bases of the junction unmatched. Germline CDR1 and CDR2: SGHRS and YFSETQ. CDR3: CASSKREEGARTDTQYF. CDR3 in DNA: TGCGCCAGCAGCAAGCGGGAGGAGGGGGCGAGGACAGATACGCAGTATTTT.

For this clonotype: With a much larger clone just one base away, this may be a read error. The chain is built from TRBV6-5 and TRBJ2-7, with D unresolved. The CDR3 is made up of 12 amino acids. Germline V gene data show CDR1 as MNHEY and CDR2 as SVGAGI. CDR3 nucleotides: TGTGCCAGCAGGGAGTCCTCCTACGAGCGGTACGTC. It is translated as CASRESSYERYV.

This clonotype has just a few counts. The gene calls are TRBV11-2 and TRBJ1-3, with TRBD1 matching 7 bases. This CDR3 region has 16 residues. V was clipped by 0 bases and J by 0 bases; unmatched bases: 2. CDR1 is SGHAT, CDR2 FQNNGV, per germline. The CDR3 coding sequence is TGTGCCAGCAGCTTAGAACGGACAGGCTCTGGAAACACCATATATTTT. Its protein product is CASSLERTGSGNTIYF.

Ten or more counts support this clonotype. The rearrangement joins TRBV30 to TRBJ2-4; D unresolved. This CDR3 region has 15 residues. CDR1 GTSNPN and CDR2 SVGIG come from the germline V gene (reference sequence). Trimming pared 2 bases from V and 6 bases from J, leaving 17 bases between. The chain's CDR3 is CAWSPTQAGSNIQYF. The CDR3 DNA follows: TGTGCCTGGAGTCCTACCCAGGCTGGCTCAAACATTCAGTACTTC.

Comment on this clonotype: A much more abundant neighbour one base away suggests this may be a read error. The V gene is TRBV5-5, the J gene TRBJ2-1; weak D call: TRBD2 (5 bases). Germline assignment: CDR1 SGHKS and CDR2 YYEKEE (reference sequence). The CDR3 runs 15 residues. CDR3 nucleotides: TGTGCCAGCAGCTTACCTGGGAGCTCCTGCAATGAGCAGTTCTTC. This gives the protein CASSLPGSSCNEQFF.

V is TRBV29-1 and J is TRBJ2-5, with TRBD2 as a possible D gene (5 bases). This CDR3 contains 12 residues. Looked up from germline, CDR1 is SQVTM and CDR2 is ANQGSEA. Trimming removed 1 base from V and 5 bases from J, with 8 bases in between. CDR3 coding DNA: TGCAGCGTTGAAGGGACTCGGGAGACCCAGTACTTC. This sequence encodes CSVEGTRETQYF.

The rearrangement uses TRBV20-1 and TRBJ2-1; possible D gene TRBD2, 5 bases. Germline CDR1 is DFQATT and CDR2 is SNEGSKA (reference sequence). V lost 5 bases, J lost 2 bases, and 13 bases lay in between. The CDR3 spans 14 residues. This CDR3 reads CSAPLPGTYNEQFF. CDR3 coding DNA: TGCAGTGCTCCTCTTCCCGGGACCTACAATGAGCAGTTCTTC.

The gene calls are TRBV20-1 and TRBJ2-7; 11 bases agree with TRBD1. CDR3 size: 14 residues. CDR1 and CDR2 (germline): DFQATT, SNEGSKA (reference sequence). V was pared by 6 bases and J by 4 bases, with 8 bases of the junction left unmatched. The DNA of the CDR3 is TGCAGTGCAAGGGACAGGGGGACCCTATACGAGCAGTACTTC. The encoded protein is CSARDRGTLYEQYF.

Comment on this clonotype: This CDR3 is missing its conserved last phenylalanine or tryptophan, likely due to a read error. No DNA is shown, since the ends of the CDR3 on it are uncertain; the CDR3 is the one TCRdb lists. This chain links TRBV2 with TRBJ2-3. The CDR3 region is 15 residues in length, termini included. Germline lookup yields CDR1 SNHLY and CDR2 FYNNEI. The CDR3 reads CASSESGSSTDTQPL.

CDR3 protein: CATLTSTGSEVRYQPQHF. For the CDR3, the DNA is TGTGCCACCCTTACATCGACAGGGTCTGAGGTAAGGTATCAGCCCCAGCATTTT. The chain is built from TRBV24-1 and TRBJ1-5, with 7 bases aligning to TRBD1. The ends lost 9 bases at V and 5 bases at J; junction bases unmatched: 21. The CDR3 is 18 amino acids. Looked up from germline, CDR1 is KGHDR and CDR2 is SFDVKD.

In its sample, this clonotype was seen many times. The rearrangement uses TRBV6-2 or TRBV6-3 and TRBJ1-5; D remains ambiguous. The CDR3 runs 14 residues. Germline V lookup: CDR1 MNHEY, CDR2 SVGEGT. Trimming took off 6 bases at V and 4 bases at J, with 13 bases between the two ends. The CDR3 here is CASSQQFENQPQHF. DNA of the CDR3: TGTGCCAGCAGCCAGCAGTTCGAGAATCAGCCCCAGCATTTT.

This clonotype was seen a single time. This chain links TRBV29-1 with TRBJ2-5; 7 bases agree with TRBD1. The CDR3 extends over 14 amino acids. In germline, CDR1 is SQVTM, CDR2 ANQGSEA. J was trimmed by 0 bases and V by 8 bases; bases with no gene match: 9. The CDR3 coding sequence is TGCAGCATCTGGACAGGCTACTACCAAGAGACCCAGTACTTC. It codes for CSIWTGYYQETQYF.